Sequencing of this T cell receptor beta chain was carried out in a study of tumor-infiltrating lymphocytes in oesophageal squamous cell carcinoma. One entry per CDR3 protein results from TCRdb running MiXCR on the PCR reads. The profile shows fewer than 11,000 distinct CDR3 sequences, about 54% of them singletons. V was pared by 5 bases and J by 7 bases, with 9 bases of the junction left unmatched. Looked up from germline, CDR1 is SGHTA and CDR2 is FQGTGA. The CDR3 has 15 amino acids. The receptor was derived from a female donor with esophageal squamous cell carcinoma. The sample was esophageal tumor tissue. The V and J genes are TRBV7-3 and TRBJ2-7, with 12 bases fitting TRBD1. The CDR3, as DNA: TGTGCCAGCAGCGTCACCGGGACAGGGGGCAGTGAGCAGTACTTC. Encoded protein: CASSVTGTGGSEQYF.